The source of this TCR beta chain is a study of cytomegalovirus exposure and HLA in healthy donors. With V trimmed by 5 bases and J by 3 bases, 14 bases remained unmatched. The CDR3 sequence is 18 residues long. Germline V gene lookup returns CDR1 SGHAT and CDR2 FQNNGV. Primers included in the PCR were 60 Vbeta and 13 Jbeta primers. Assay: immunoSEQ multiplex PCR; the TCRdb copy retains only in-frame clones and omits some. The table includes about 160,000 clones, about 86% detected once. The sequence was collected from a woman younger than 30 in good health and CMV-seronegative. Specimen: PBMCs. The J gene is TRBJ2-7, the V gene TRBV11-2; 12 bases line up with TRBD1. CDR3 coding DNA: TGTGCCAGCAGCCCAACCGGGACAGGGGGCGCCGTTGGCTACGAGCAGTACTTC. Its protein is CASSPTGTGGAVGYEQYF.